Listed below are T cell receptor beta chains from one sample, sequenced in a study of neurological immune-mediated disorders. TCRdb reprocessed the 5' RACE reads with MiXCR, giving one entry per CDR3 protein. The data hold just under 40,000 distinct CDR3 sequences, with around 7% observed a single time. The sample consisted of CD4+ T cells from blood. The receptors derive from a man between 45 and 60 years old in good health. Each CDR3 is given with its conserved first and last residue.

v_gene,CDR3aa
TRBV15,CATSGGTGGGQPQHF
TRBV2,CASSQSGGYNEQFF
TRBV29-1,CSVERGLGNEQFF
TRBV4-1,CASSLGLGGGNRQFF
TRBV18,CASSPGQGRNEQFF
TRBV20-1,CSAVSGQGNQPQHF
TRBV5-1,CASSTRAAIFDEQFF
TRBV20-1,CSAQAASGSHEQYF
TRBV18,CASSPGFAEGSYGYTF
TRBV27,CASSLSGTGMGNTIYF
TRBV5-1,CASSLGQGAHYQYF
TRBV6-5,CASSYDFGGVYEQFF
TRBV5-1,CASRPPGLGYEQYF
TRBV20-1,CSAEDRRNQPQHF
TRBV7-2,CASSPTRETQYF
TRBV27,CASSLQGGRDYEQYF
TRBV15,CATSRESGYEQYF
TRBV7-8,CASSHEGTPGKQFF
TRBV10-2,CASSVGVGTDTQYF
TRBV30,CAWSGGRTEAFF
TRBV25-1,CASRTAGETQYF
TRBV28,CASTQRPVEREQYF
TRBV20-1,CSATGQGDTGELFF
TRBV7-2,CASSLYGTSSNQPQHF
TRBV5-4,CASSPGLRGGGTNEKLFF
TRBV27,CASNKEGQGDEQYF
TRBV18,CASSPLPPQGTQYF
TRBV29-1,CSAGHSSTDTQYF
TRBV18,CASSPRAGVGTEAFF
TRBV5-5,CASSLTLAGNTQYF
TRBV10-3,CAISGTSQITDTQYF
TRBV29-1,CSVARSGYEQYF
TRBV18,CASSLGATYEQYF
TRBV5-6,CASSTWTGGADEQYF
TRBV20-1,CSARGTPGQDLAGANVLTF
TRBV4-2,CASSQGMDTQYF
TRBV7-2,CASSLVHLGGLYNSPLHF
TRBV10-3,CAISAGGNTGELFF
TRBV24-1,CALGQPYEQYF
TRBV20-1,CSARAEGLAGPDTQYF
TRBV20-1,CSARAPLSLQRPYNEQFF
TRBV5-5,CASSSGGGTGELFF
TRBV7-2,CASSLGLSNTEAFF
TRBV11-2,CASSFPGNSGNTIYF
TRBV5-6,CASSFPTGELFF
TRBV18,CASSPQGVVYNEQFF
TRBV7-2,CASSLVSGGSGSFYEQYF
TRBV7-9,CASSLTLRGPETQYF
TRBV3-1,CASSQVGGRSTGELFF
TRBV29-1,CSVAPGTSGTSWFF
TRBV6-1,CASSVALSNEQFF
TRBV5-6,CASSSVTDTQYF
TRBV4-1,CASSQSGQGSYEQYF
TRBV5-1,CASSLASTGDWTDTQYF
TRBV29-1,CSVVDRVNTEAFF
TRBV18,CASSPQGGKPLVAKNIQYF
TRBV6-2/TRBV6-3,CASSSLFQAGGPGEQFF
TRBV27,CASKLGPLYEQYF
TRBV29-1,CSVEDPRRGGETQYF